This is a list of T cell receptor beta chains from one sample in a study of T cells in Graves' hyperthyroidism and ophthalmopathy. MiXCR was run by TCRdb on the multiplex PCR reads, yielding one entry per CDR3 protein. The table includes approximately 600,000 distinct CDR3 sequences, less than 25% detected once. Sequenced input: blood. The receptors come from a man aged 25-45 years with Graves' ophthalmopathy. The CDR3 runs from the conserved cysteine through the conserved F or W.

CDR3 length,V gene,J gene,CDR3 protein
17,TRBV6-2/TRBV6-3,TRBJ2-1,CASSYSNSGAPYNEQFF
15,TRBV15,TRBJ2-3,CATSRDRGGLRSQYF
14,TRBV5-1,TRBJ1-6,CASSSGQGSSPLHF
15,TRBV28,TRBJ2-7,CASSPLEFKSYEQYF
13,TRBV11-2,TRBJ2-3,CASSSLGTDTQYF
20,TRBV6-5,TRBJ2-6,CASSYITSTGKFSGANVLTF
16,TRBV2,TRBJ1-5,CASKADQGARSQPQHF
18,TRBV19,TRBJ2-2,CASTLRTGGPFSTGELFF
18,TRBV4-1,TRBJ2-5,CASSQASGQGILQETQYF
14,TRBV28,TRBJ2-7,CASIQGLPPYEQYF
11,TRBV7-9,TRBJ2-1,CASSALAVGFF
16,TRBV7-2,TRBJ2-3,CASSFGRGQGTDTQYF
16,TRBV20-1,TRBJ2-1,CSARGQLASSYNEQFF
15,TRBV28,TRBJ2-7,CASNTYSGRLDEQYF
15,TRBV19,TRBJ1-1,CASSKQGAMNTEAFF
16,TRBV11-2,TRBJ2-1,CASSWSTSGSYNEQFF
18,TRBV14,TRBJ2-6,CASSPTRGAISGANVLTF
15,TRBV7-2,TRBJ2-7,CASSLAWTEKDEQYF
17,TRBV4-2,TRBJ2-7,CASSQEQPLALLYEQYF
13,TRBV12-3/TRBV12-4,TRBJ2-1,CASSLFTYNEQFF
13,TRBV9,TRBJ1-4,CASSTGGKEKLFF
15,TRBV5-1,TRBJ2-2,CASRVAGVGTGELFF
15,TRBV7-2,TRBJ2-2,CASTSGGGRAGELFF
15,TRBV11-2,TRBJ2-3,CALNPLATSTDTQYF
13,TRBV29-1,TRBJ2-2,CSVLRTRGGELFF
14,TRBV6-2/TRBV6-3,TRBJ1-2,CATLWGVLNYGYTF
18,TRBV10-3,TRBJ2-7,CAISESTRGGGSSYEQYF
13,TRBV2,TRBJ2-5,CASSGRVQETQYF
14,TRBV12-3/TRBV12-4,TRBJ2-7,CASSLEGNTYEQYF
11,TRBV5-1,TRBJ2-7,CASGVGREQYF
15,TRBV27,TRBJ2-1,CASRGARDLGHEQFF
14,TRBV20-1,TRBJ2-7,CSAAGGRNSYEQYF
15,TRBV4-1,TRBJ2-7,CASSQDWAGGYEQYF
15,TRBV11-2,TRBJ2-7,CASSFSQDRGYEQYF
18,TRBV30,TRBJ2-1,CAWSRRLAEVKSYNEQFF
14,TRBV11-2,TRBJ2-7,CASSPMDLMDEQYF
15,TRBV7-3,TRBJ2-1,CASSASGGSYNEQFF
13,TRBV29-1,TRBJ2-4,CSALSNFKNIQYF
13,TRBV6-1,TRBJ1-5,CASGVNSNQPQHF
16,TRBV13,TRBJ2-3,CASRSQLQDYTDTQYF
12,TRBV28,TRBJ1-4,CATRGRDEKLFF
14,TRBV6-2/TRBV6-3,TRBJ2-7,CASGDSNPLYEQYF
14,TRBV15,TRBJ2-7,CATSKGQPPSEQYF
17,TRBV7-9,TRBJ2-5,CASSPGQGVFYGETQYF
12,TRBV28,TRBJ1-1,CASSSRDTEAFF
14,TRBV7-8,TRBJ2-1,CASSLSHQGYEQFF
14,TRBV12-3/TRBV12-4,TRBJ1-6,CASSTGLYNSPLHF
14,TRBV20-1,TRBJ2-7,CSARGVSGTYEQYF
17,TRBV4-2,TRBJ2-7,CASSQDLPGTSGSEQYF
17,TRBV6-1,TRBJ2-7,CASIKRLAGGKTYEQYF
13,TRBV7-3,TRBJ2-1,CASSFLEGNEQFF
17,TRBV18,TRBJ2-1,CASSPRPAESSYNEQFF
17,TRBV18,TRBJ2-1,CASSFPGQGSVGNEQFF
14,TRBV11-2,TRBJ2-7,CASSLHGGTYEQYF
15,TRBV7-9,TRBJ2-4,CASSLGEIGANIQYF
14,TRBV19,TRBJ2-7,CASSIGHSTYEQYF
17,TRBV20-1,TRBJ1-1,CSAPDRGQGLLDTEAFF
15,TRBV11-2,TRBJ2-5,CASSSRGWYQETQYF
16,TRBV5-1,TRBJ2-7,CASSLSPGLGSYEQYF
15,TRBV20-1,TRBJ2-1,CSAPRRDRGHNEQFF